These T cell receptor beta chains were read from a single sample in a study of beta chain features in type 1 diabetes. Profiled with immunoSEQ multiplex PCR; TCRdb holds only in-frame clones, not every one. The sample contains 240,000 or so clones, about 70% of which appear only once. The sequenced material came from naive CD4+ T cells from blood. The receptors stem from a man between 25 and 39 years old in good health. The CDR3 runs from the conserved cysteine through the conserved F or W. A D gene is named only where the DNA matches it firmly. Some rows have no size entry. The others give once, few or many, or a class for an expanded clone.

D gene: .; V gene: TRBV29-1; clone size: .; J gene: TRBJ1-1; CDR3 protein: CSVENLYGGTEAFF; CDR3 DNA: TGCAGCGTTGAAAATTTGTACGGGGGCACTGAAGCTTTCTTT
D gene: TRBD2; V gene: TRBV29-1; clone size: .; J gene: TRBJ2-5; CDR3 protein: CSVEGLAGNIETQYF; CDR3 DNA: TGCAGCGTTGAAGGACTAGCGGGAAATATTGAGACCCAGTACTTC
D gene: .; V gene: TRBV21-1; clone size: .; J gene: TRBJ2-7; CDR3 protein: CASSYRDSTYEQYF; CDR3 DNA: TGTGCCAGCAGCTACCGGGACAGTACCTACGAGCAGTACTTC
D gene: .; V gene: TRBV6-5; clone size: .; J gene: TRBJ1-1; CDR3 protein: CASRRDTEAFF; CDR3 DNA: TGTGCCAGCAGGCGGGACACTGAAGCTTTCTTT
D gene: TRBD1; V gene: TRBV28; clone size: .; J gene: TRBJ2-7; CDR3 protein: CASTGQVPYEQYF; CDR3 DNA: TGTGCCAGCACGGGACAGGTTCCCTACGAGCAGTACTTC
D gene: .; V gene: TRBV5-1; clone size: .; J gene: TRBJ2-5; CDR3 protein: CASSRKDGQETQYF; CDR3 DNA: TGCGCCAGCAGCCGCAAGGATGGGCAAGAGACCCAGTACTTC
D gene: .; V gene: TRBV7-2; clone size: .; J gene: TRBJ2-5; CDR3 protein: CASSLDYGGTETQYF; CDR3 DNA: TGTGCCAGCAGCTTAGATTACGGAGGGACGGAGACCCAGTACTTC
D gene: TRBD1; V gene: TRBV11-3; clone size: .; J gene: TRBJ2-7; CDR3 protein: CASSLATGDSYEQYF; CDR3 DNA: TGTGCCAGCAGCTTAGCGACAGGGGACTCCTACGAGCAGTACTTC
D gene: .; V gene: TRBV10-3; clone size: .; J gene: TRBJ2-1; CDR3 protein: CAIETGGNNEQFF; CDR3 DNA: TGTGCCATCGAAACAGGAGGGAACAATGAGCAGTTCTTC
D gene: .; V gene: TRBV7-9; clone size: few; J gene: TRBJ2-6; CDR3 protein: CASPRATGANVLTF; CDR3 DNA: TGTGCCAGTCCAAGGGCCACCGGGGCCAACGTCCTGACTTTC
D gene: .; V gene: TRBV2; clone size: .; J gene: TRBJ2-4; CDR3 protein: CASSEWLATAKNIQYF; CDR3 DNA: TGTGCCAGCAGTGAATGGCTAGCGACAGCCAAAAACATTCAGTACTTC
D gene: .; V gene: TRBV15; clone size: .; J gene: TRBJ2-1; CDR3 protein: CATSGVIGEQFF; CDR3 DNA: TGTGCCACCTCTGGGGTAATTGGTGAGCAGTTCTTC
D gene: .; V gene: TRBV10-1; clone size: .; J gene: TRBJ2-1; CDR3 protein: CASSERRDEQFF; CDR3 DNA: TGCGCCAGCAGTGAAAGAAGGGATGAGCAGTTCTTC
D gene: .; V gene: TRBV9; clone size: .; J gene: TRBJ1-1; CDR3 protein: CASSVGDGYTEAFF; CDR3 DNA: TGTGCCAGCAGCGTAGGTGACGGCTACACTGAAGCTTTCTTT
D gene: TRBD1; V gene: TRBV29-1; clone size: .; J gene: TRBJ2-3; CDR3 protein: CSVEGTGGTDTQYF; CDR3 DNA: TGCAGCGTTGAAGGGACAGGGGGTACAGATACGCAGTATTTT
D gene: TRBD2; V gene: TRBV6-1; clone size: .; J gene: TRBJ2-3; CDR3 protein: CASSEVAGGSTDTQYF; CDR3 DNA: TGTGCCAGCAGTGAAGTAGCGGGGGGTAGCACAGATACGCAGTATTTT
D gene: .; V gene: TRBV29-1; clone size: once; J gene: TRBJ2-7; CDR3 protein: CSVVLGGLGSGEQYF; CDR3 DNA: TGCAGCGTTGTCTTGGGGGGACTGGGGTCGGGTGAGCAGTACTTC
D gene: TRBD2; V gene: TRBV7-9; clone size: .; J gene: TRBJ2-5; CDR3 protein: CASSRSGRRPSETQYF; CDR3 DNA: TGTGCCAGCAGCCGAAGCGGGAGGAGGCCTTCAGAGACCCAGTACTTC
D gene: .; V gene: TRBV30; clone size: .; J gene: TRBJ2-7; CDR3 protein: CAWRRDRRYEQYF; CDR3 DNA: TGTGCCTGGAGACGTGATAGGCGGTACGAGCAGTACTTC
D gene: .; V gene: TRBV13; clone size: few; J gene: TRBJ2-7; CDR3 protein: CASRRGTRSYEQYF; CDR3 DNA: TGTGCCAGCAGACGGGGGACCCGTAGCTACGAGCAGTACTTC
D gene: .; V gene: TRBV2; clone size: few; J gene: TRBJ2-5; CDR3 protein: CASSEGSGRETQYF; CDR3 DNA: TGTGCCAGCAGTGAAGGTTCTGGGAGAGAGACCCAGTACTTC
D gene: TRBD1; V gene: TRBV5-1; clone size: few; J gene: TRBJ2-7; CDR3 protein: CASSWTGNDEQYF; CDR3 DNA: TGCGCCAGCAGCTGGACAGGGAATGACGAGCAGTACTTC
D gene: .; V gene: TRBV30; clone size: .; J gene: TRBJ2-3; CDR3 protein: CAWRDSGDTQYF; CDR3 DNA: TGTGCCTGGAGGGACAGTGGGGATACGCAGTATTTT
D gene: TRBD1; V gene: TRBV29-1; clone size: .; J gene: TRBJ2-2; CDR3 protein: CSVVGQGLNTGELFF; CDR3 DNA: TGCAGCGTCGTCGGACAGGGGTTGAACACCGGGGAGCTGTTTTTT
D gene: TRBD2; V gene: TRBV6-5; clone size: once; J gene: TRBJ2-7; CDR3 protein: CASRSGRASEQYF; CDR3 DNA: TGTGCCAGCAGATCTGGGAGGGCCTCCGAGCAGTACTTC
D gene: TRBD1; V gene: TRBV7-8; clone size: .; J gene: TRBJ1-1; CDR3 protein: CASSLAPLTGGTEAFF; CDR3 DNA: TGTGCCAGCAGCTTAGCGCCTTTGACAGGGGGCACTGAAGCTTTCTTT
D gene: .; V gene: TRBV6-5; clone size: .; J gene: TRBJ2-3; CDR3 protein: CASIGSTDTQYF; CDR3 DNA: TGTGCCAGCATCGGGAGCACAGATACGCAGTATTTT
D gene: TRBD1; V gene: TRBV29-1; clone size: .; J gene: TRBJ2-3; CDR3 protein: CSVVQGADTQYF; CDR3 DNA: TGCAGCGTTGTACAGGGGGCAGATACGCAGTATTTT
D gene: TRBD2; V gene: TRBV6-6; clone size: once; J gene: TRBJ2-1; CDR3 protein: CASTQGLAGPNEQFF; CDR3 DNA: TGTGCCAGCACCCAGGGACTAGCGGGTCCCAATGAGCAGTTCTTC
D gene: .; V gene: TRBV30; clone size: few; J gene: TRBJ2-5; CDR3 protein: CAWSVSGASAETQYF; CDR3 DNA: TGTGCCTGGAGTGTATCGGGGGCGTCGGCTGAGACCCAGTACTTC
D gene: .; V gene: TRBV4-1; clone size: .; J gene: TRBJ1-1; CDR3 protein: CASSQSRVSRLNTEAFF; CDR3 DNA: TGCGCCAGCAGCCAGTCCCGGGTCAGCAGGCTGAACACTGAAGCTTTCTTT